Presented here are 24 T cell receptor beta chains from one specimen sequenced in a study of CD8 T cells in Susac syndrome. When the RNA was reverse transcribed, random hexamers were used with an input of roughly 0.5 to 1 ug. TCRdb ran MiXCR on the immunoSEQ multiplex PCR reads and lists one entry per CDR3 protein. The repertoire holds roughly 170,000 distinct CDR3 sequences, with approximately 94% as singletons. Sequencing was carried out using CD4+ T cells from PBMCs. The receptor source for this set is a human donor with multiple sclerosis.

V gene TRBV12-5 combines with J gene TRBJ2-1, with 8 positions matching TRBD2. The CDR3 totals 15 residues. V lost 3 bases to trimming and J lost 4 bases; unmatched junction nucleotides: 5. Germline CDR1 is LGHNT and CDR2 is FRNRAP. The CDR3 DNA reads as TGTGCTAGTGGTTTAGGTACTAGCGGATACAATGAGCAGTTCTTC. Translated: CASGLGTSGYNEQFF.

The rearrangement joins TRBV11-2 to TRBJ2-2; TRBD2 matches 10 bases. This CDR3 spans 15 amino acids. Germline V gene data show CDR1 as SGHAT and CDR2 as FQNNGV. With V trimmed by 4 bases and J by 11 bases, 10 bases remained unmatched. CDR3 protein: CASSSRELAGIELFF. CDR3 bases: TGTGCCAGCAGCTCCAGGGAACTAGCGGGGATCGAGCTGTTTTTT.

The genes are TRBV28 and TRBJ2-7; 8 bases are a match to TRBD1. The germline V gene encodes CDR1 MDHEN and CDR2 SYDVKM. This CDR3 is built from 15 residues. With 5 bases clipped from V and 4 bases from J, the junction kept 10 bases outside the gene matches. CDR3 residues: CASSPTGTGIYEQYF. The DNA for the CDR3 is TGTGCCAGCAGTCCTACCGGGACAGGCATATACGAGCAGTACTTC.

CDR3 in DNA: TGTGCCAGCACTGACTGGGCCCATCCCTACGAGCAGTACTTC. As protein: CASTDWAHPYEQYF. V usage is TRBV28 and J usage is TRBJ2-7, with no clear D. V lost 7 bases, J lost 2 bases, and 15 bases lay in between. The germline V gene encodes CDR1 MDHEN and CDR2 SYDVKM. There are 14 residues in the CDR3. The full variable domain, its missing parts supplied by reference TRBV28 and TRBJ2-7, is DVKVTQSSRYLVKRTGEKVFLECVQDMDHENMFWYRQDPGLGLRLIYFSYDVKMKEKGDIPEGYSVSREKKERFSLILESASTNQTSMYLCASTDWAHPYEQYFGPGTRLTVT.

This clonotype was observed a single time. The rearrangement uses TRBV11-2 and TRBJ2-5; TRBD2 agrees at 11 bases. Germline CDR1 and CDR2: SGHAT and FQNNGV. Unmatched junction bases numbered 8, after V lost 6 bases and J lost 2 bases. The CDR3 covers 16 residues. Here the CDR3 DNA reads TGTGCCAGCAGTCTAACTAGCGGGGGTGTTCAAGAGACCCAGTACTTC. This translates into CASSLTSGGVQETQYF.

The V gene is TRBV24-1, the J gene TRBJ2-1; 11 positions agree with TRBD2. CDR3 length: 15 residues. Germline CDR1 reads KGHDR; CDR2 reads SFDVKD. The V gene end was trimmed by 9 bases and the J gene end by 7 bases; junction bases not matched to a gene: 10. CDR3 DNA: TGTGCCACCGGCGGGACTAGCGGAAAGGGTAATGAGCAGTTCTTC. Amino acid sequence: CATGGTSGKGNEQFF.

The J gene is TRBJ2-7, the V gene TRBV9; TRBD1 is a possible D gene (6 bases). CDR1 and CDR2 (germline): SGDLS, YYNGEE. CDR3 length equals 15 residues. V shed 4 bases and J shed 4 bases, with 18 bases lying between them. CDR3 nucleotide sequence: TGTGCCAGCAGCCCCGGGACAAGCATACGGTACGAGCAGTACTTC. Its translation is CASSPGTSIRYEQYF.

The chain carries TRBV6-2 or TRBV6-3 and TRBJ1-1; D call uncertain. V lost 4 bases and J 6 bases, leaving 18 bases between the germline ends. The germline V gene has CDR1 MNHEY and CDR2 SVGEGT. The CDR3 extends over 15 amino acids. The CDR3 coding sequence is TGTGCCAGCAGTTTACCCCACCTCCTTGGATCTGAAGCTTTCTTT. Translation gives CASSLPHLLGSEAFF.

This chain joins TRBV10-3 and TRBJ2-3; D perhaps matches TRBD1 (6 bases). V was clipped by 6 bases and J by 5 bases, with 12 bases between them. From germline, CDR1 is ENHRY and CDR2 SYGVKD. The CDR3 totals 13 residues. CDR3 sequence reads: CAIRASGEDTQYF. In DNA, the CDR3 is TGTGCCATCAGGGCTTCAGGGGAAGATACGCAGTATTTT.

The chain couples TRBV9 to TRBJ2-3; D unresolved. Germline CDR1 reads SGDLS; CDR2 reads YYNGEE. CDR3 length equals 13 residues. The ends were cut back, 2 bases at V and 0 bases at J, with 4 bases in the middle. The CDR3 DNA is TGTGCCAGCAGCGTTACTAGCACAGATACGCAGTATTTT. Amino acid sequence: CASSVTSTDTQYF. The complete variable domain, with remaining parts taken from reference TRBV9 and TRBJ2-3, reads DSGVTQTPKHLITATGQRVTLRCSPRSGDLSVYWYQQSLDQGLQFLIQYYNGEERAKGNILERFSAQQFPDLHSELNLSSLELGDSALYFCASSVTSTDTQYFGPGTRLTVL.

The J gene is TRBJ2-2, the V gene TRBV27; no clear D gene. Germline values: CDR1 MNHEY, CDR2 SMNVEV (reference sequence). The V gene lost 5 bases and the J gene lost 6 bases, with 19 bases spanning the gap. The CDR3 totals 16 residues. The CDR3, as DNA: TGTGCCAGCAGTCCCTCCCGGGTGCAAAGATCCGGGGAGCTGTTTTTT. This translates into CASSPSRVQRSGELFF.

The V and J genes are TRBV3-1 and TRBJ2-7; D is possibly TRBD2 (5 bases). V dropped 6 bases and J dropped 2 bases, with 11 bases sitting between them. This CDR3 has 13 amino acids. Germline CDR1 and CDR2: LGHDT and YNNKEL (reference sequence). CDR3 DNA: TGTGCCAGCAGTCGCGGGTGGACCTACGAGCAGTACTTC. Protein product: CASSRGWTYEQYF.

This clonotype has more than one count but fewer than ten. The chain has TRBV18 and TRBJ2-3; no clear D gene. CDR1 is KGHSH, CDR2 LQKENI, per germline. The CDR3 covers 13 residues. V was clipped by 6 bases and J by 2 bases, with 9 bases between them. The CDR3 DNA reads as TGTGCCAGCTCCTTTGGACCCACAGATACGCAGTATTTT. Amino acid sequence: CASSFGPTDTQYF.

The table lists this clonotype with a count of one. The CDR3 loop reads CSASWSGDTDTQYF. The CDR3 coding sequence is TGCAGTGCTAGTTGGAGCGGAGACACAGATACGCAGTATTTT. The chain links TRBV20-1 to TRBJ2-3; TRBD2 is a possible D gene (5 bases). V dropped 3 bases and J dropped 2 bases, with 12 bases sitting between them. The CDR3 length is 14 residues. Germline CDR1 reads DFQATT; CDR2 reads SNEGSKA (reference sequence).

The rearrangement joins TRBV9 to TRBJ1-2; D is unresolved. Germline CDR1 is SGDLS and CDR2 is YYNGEE. V was cut by 0 bases and J by 4 bases, with 16 bases left in between. This CDR3 comprises 16 residues. CDR3 sequence: CASSVGAAGSSYGYTF. As DNA, the CDR3 is TGTGCCAGCAGCGTAGGGGCAGCCGGATCCAGCTATGGCTACACCTTC.

This chain connects TRBV5-4 to TRBJ1-1; D is uncertain. V was clipped by 3 bases and J by 1 base, with 4 bases between them. Germline CDR1 reads SGHNT; CDR2 reads YYREEE (reference sequence). The CDR3 covers 12 residues. CDR3 DNA sequence: TGTGCCAGCAGCTCTCCGAACACTGAAGCTTTCTTT. It codes for CASSSPNTEAFF.

J is TRBJ2-3 and V is TRBV25-1; D is uncertain. The CDR3 consists of 14 residues. V lost 6 bases and J 0 bases, leaving 10 bases between the germline ends. Germline V gene sequence: CDR1 MGHDK, CDR2 SYGVNS. This CDR3 is CASSRSLSTDTQYF. CDR3 DNA sequence: TGTGCCAGCAGCAGATCGCTTAGCACAGATACGCAGTATTTT.

The rearrangement joins TRBV2 to TRBJ1-2; D is ambiguous. Trimming stripped 4 bases from V and 8 bases from J, with 11 bases between. CDR3 length equals 12 residues. Germline V gene data show CDR1 as SNHLY and CDR2 as FYNNEI. CDR3 loop: CASSVGWRGYTF. CDR3 sequence (DNA): TGTGCCAGCAGTGTCGGGTGGAGGGGCTACACCTTC.

There are a few counts of this clonotype. The chain combines TRBV20-1 with TRBJ2-7; D is possibly TRBD1 (6 bases). The V and J ends lost 5 bases and 2 bases respectively, with 19 bases between them. The CDR3 is 15 amino acids. In germline, CDR1 is DFQATT, CDR2 SNEGSKA (reference sequence). This chain's CDR3 is CSAVNSGVTPYEQYF. In DNA form, the CDR3 reads TGCAGTGCTGTAAACTCAGGGGTTACCCCCTACGAGCAGTACTTC.

This sequence joins TRBV10-1 and TRBJ2-1, with a tentative D call TRBD1 (5 bases). The ends were cut back, 3 bases at V and 6 bases at J, with 18 bases in the middle. This CDR3 contains 16 residues. The germline gives CDR1 WNHNN, CDR2 SYGVQD (reference sequence). The CDR3 region is CASSDGSRRGLNEQFF. In DNA form, the CDR3 reads TGCGCCAGCAGTGATGGATCAAGAAGGGGTCTCAATGAGCAGTTCTTC.

The chain carries TRBV5-1 and TRBJ1-1, with no clear D. The CDR3 runs 14 residues. With 3 bases removed from V and 4 bases from J, the gap between germline ends came to 13 bases. Germline CDR1 reads SGHRS; CDR2 reads YFSETQ. This CDR3 is CASSSIIGSTEAFF. The CDR3 bases are TGCGCCAGCAGCTCCATTATAGGGAGCACTGAAGCTTTCTTT.

The chain links TRBV23-1 to TRBJ2-2; unclear D gene. TRBV23-1 is an ORF; its function is uncertain. Trimming left V 7 bases short and J 0 bases short, with 6 bases between. This CDR3 has 13 residues. As DNA, the CDR3 is TGCGCCAGCAACTACACGAACACCGGGGAGCTGTTTTTT. This sequence encodes CASNYTNTGELFF.

This sequence joins TRBV9 and TRBJ2-1; TRBD2 matches 7 bases. The CDR3 consists of 15 residues. Germline V gene sequence: CDR1 SGDLS, CDR2 YYNGEE. After removal of 0 bases from V and 0 bases from J, the junction contained 0 bases not matched to a gene. The CDR3 DNA sequence: TGTGCCAGCAGCGTAGCGGGGGGCTCCTACAATGAGCAGTTCTTC. Its protein is CASSVAGGSYNEQFF.

The gene calls are TRBV27 and TRBJ1-4; no clear D. V shed 0 bases and J shed 0 bases, with 5 bases lying between them. Germline assignment: CDR1 MNHEY and CDR2 SMNVEV (reference sequence). The CDR3 has 15 residues. The CDR3 here is CASSLSVATNEKLFF. The CDR3 region has the DNA TGTGCCAGCAGTTTATCGGTTGCAACTAATGAAAAACTGTTTTTT. The whole variable domain, remainder taken from reference TRBV27 and TRBJ1-4, is EAQVTQNPRYLITVTGKKLTVTCSQNMNHEYMSWYRQDPGLGLRQIYYSMNVEVTDKGDVPEGYKVSRKEKRNFPLILESPSPNQTSLYFCASSLSVATNEKLFFGSGTQLSVL.